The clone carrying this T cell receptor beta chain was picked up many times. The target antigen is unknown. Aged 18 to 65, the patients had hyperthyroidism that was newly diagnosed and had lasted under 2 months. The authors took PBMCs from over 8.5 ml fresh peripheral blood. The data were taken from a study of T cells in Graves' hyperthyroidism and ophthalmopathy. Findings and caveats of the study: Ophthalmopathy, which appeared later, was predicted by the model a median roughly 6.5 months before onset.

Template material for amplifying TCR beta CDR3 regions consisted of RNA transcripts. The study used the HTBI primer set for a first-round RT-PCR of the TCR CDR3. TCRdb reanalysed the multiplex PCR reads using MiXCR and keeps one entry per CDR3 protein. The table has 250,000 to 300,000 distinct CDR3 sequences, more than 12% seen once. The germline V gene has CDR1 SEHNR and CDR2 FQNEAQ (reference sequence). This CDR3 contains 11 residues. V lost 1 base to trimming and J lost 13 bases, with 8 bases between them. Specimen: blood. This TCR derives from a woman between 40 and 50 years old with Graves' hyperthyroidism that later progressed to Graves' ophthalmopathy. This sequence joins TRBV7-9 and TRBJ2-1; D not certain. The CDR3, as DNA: TGTGCCAGCAGCTTAGGGCCCGAACAGTTCTTC. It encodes CASSLGPEQFF.